Presented here are 17 T cell receptor beta chains from one specimen sequenced in a study of blood T cell repertoires in COVID-19. Method: immunoSEQ multiplex PCR; TCRdb's copy keeps in-frame clones and lacks some. The profile shows some 78,000 clones, around 90% of them singletons. The sequencing input was peripheral blood. The receptor source for this set is a woman aged 80 or over with active or convalescent COVID-19.

The J gene is TRBJ1-2, the V gene TRBV7-2; TRBD1 matches at 9 bases. The CDR3 has 14 residues. Germline lookup yields CDR1 SGHTA and CDR2 FQGNSA. V dropped 3 bases and J dropped 8; count of bases not matched to a gene: 7. CDR3 amino acids: CASSFRDRAQGYTF. The CDR3 DNA reads TGTGCCAGCAGCTTCCGGGACAGGGCGCAAGGCTACACCTTC.

The chain carries TRBV2 and TRBJ1-5; D is unresolved. V was clipped by 8 bases and J by 10 bases, with 12 bases between them. This CDR3 region has 11 residues. CDR1 SNHLY and CDR2 FYNNEI come from the germline V gene. In DNA form, the CDR3 reads TGTGCCAGCCGCGATCCCGGTCCCCAGCATTTT. Translation: CASRDPGPQHF.

The chain is built from TRBV5-1 and TRBJ2-3; the match to TRBD1 covers 8 bases. Germline loops: CDR1 SGHRS, CDR2 YFSETQ. V shed 4 bases, J shed 4 bases, and the junction held 5 bases outside the gene matches. CDR3 length equals 14 residues. The CDR3 protein is CASSPDRAADTQYF. The CDR3 DNA follows: TGCGCCAGCAGCCCGGACAGGGCAGCAGATACGCAGTATTTT.

The chain has TRBV30 and TRBJ2-7; D remains ambiguous. Trimming cost V 0 bases and J 5 bases, with 8 bases left between them. The CDR3 spans 12 residues. Per the germline V gene, CDR1 is GTSNPN and CDR2 is SVGIG (reference sequence). The CDR3 protein is CAWSVSQNEQYF. DNA of the CDR3: TGTGCCTGGAGTGTTTCACAGAACGAGCAGTACTTC.

In this sample, this clone turned up once. This sequence joins TRBV6-5 and TRBJ2-7; TRBD1 matches at 10 bases. Germline V lookup: CDR1 MNHEY, CDR2 SVGAGI. The V segment lost 7 bases and the J segment 3 bases; nucleotides outside the gene matches: 6. The CDR3 consists of 14 residues. CDR3 residues: CASMRDRGIYEQYF. The CDR3 DNA follows: TGTGCCAGCATGAGGGACAGGGGAATCTACGAGCAGTACTTC.

V gene TRBV28 combines with J gene TRBJ1-2; 9 positions agree with TRBD1. The CDR3 is 15 residues long. The germline V gene has CDR1 MDHEN and CDR2 SYDVKM. The J segment lost 8 bases and the V segment lost 5 bases, leaving 12 bases of the junction unmatched. The CDR3 DNA sequence: TGTGCCAGCAGTGGGTCGACAGGGGGAGTGGGCGGCTACACCTTC. Its translation: CASSGSTGGVGGYTF.

The chain couples TRBV11-2 to TRBJ2-7, with 8 bases matching TRBD1. Losses at the gene ends were 1 base for V and 3 bases for J; bases not matched to a gene: 5. This CDR3 region has 15 residues. Per germline, CDR1 SGHAT and CDR2 FQNNGV. The CDR3 DNA sequence: TGTGCCAGCAGCTTAGGCAGGGGGCGCCTCTACGAGCAGTACTTC. Translated, it gives CASSLGRGRLYEQYF.

The chain has TRBV28 and TRBJ2-1; D uncertain. Germline CDR1 reads MDHEN; CDR2 reads SYDVKM. V dropped 5 bases and J dropped 8 bases, with 19 bases sitting between them. This CDR3 is built from 15 residues. CDR3 nucleotide sequence: TGTGCCAGCAGTCCCCCTATTACTATGGTTTATGAGCAGTTCTTC. The encoded protein is CASSPPITMVYEQFF. The complete variable domain, with remaining parts taken from reference TRBV28 and TRBJ2-1, reads DVKVTQSSRYLVKRTGEKVFLECVQDMDHENMFWYRQDPGLGLRLIYFSYDVKMKEKGDIPEGYSVSREKKERFSLILESASTNQTSMYLCASSPPITMVYEQFFGPGTRLTVL.

This chain connects TRBV28 to TRBJ2-7; TRBD2 matches 7 bases. J lost 1 base, V lost 2 bases, and 2 bases had no gene match. CDR3 length equals 14 residues. Germline V gives CDR1 MDHEN, CDR2 SYDVKM. Written as DNA, the CDR3 is TGTGCCAGCAGTTTAACGGGGGGTTCCTACGAGCAGTACTTC. Its translation: CASSLTGGSYEQYF.

V and J are TRBV10-3 and TRBJ2-7; 10 bases align to TRBD1. J was trimmed by 9 bases and V by 8 bases; bases with no gene match: 10. CDR1 is ENHRY, CDR2 SYGVKD, per germline. The CDR3 covers 13 residues. CDR3 DNA: TGTGCCATCGGAGGGACAGGGGATATTGGGCAGTACTTC. It yields the protein CAIGGTGDIGQYF.

The chain couples TRBV5-1 to TRBJ1-2; possibly TRBD1 for D (6 bases). With 1 base removed from V and 3 bases from J, the gap between germline ends came to 10 bases. This CDR3 comprises 14 residues. Germline loops: CDR1 SGHRS, CDR2 YFSETQ. As DNA, the CDR3 is TGCGCCAGCAGCTTGTCCTCAGGGGACTATGGCTACACCTTC. Amino acid sequence: CASSLSSGDYGYTF.

The V and J genes are TRBV5-1 and TRBJ2-2; 14 bases fit TRBD2. Germline CDR1 reads SGHRS; CDR2 reads YFSETQ. The CDR3 is 16 amino acids. J lost 7 bases, V lost 3 bases, and 5 bases had no gene match. The CDR3 is CASSSGLAGVNGELFF. CDR3 sequence (DNA): TGCGCCAGCAGCTCGGGACTAGCGGGAGTAAACGGGGAGCTGTTTTTT.

This sequence joins TRBV5-1 and TRBJ2-1; 7 bases agree with TRBD2. Trimming at V came to 9 bases and at J to 4 bases, leaving 4 bases not matched to a gene. Germline V gene lookup returns CDR1 SGHRS and CDR2 YFSETQ. The CDR3 has 12 amino acids. CDR3 residues: CATGLGYNEQFF. The CDR3 DNA reads as TGCGCCACTGGACTAGGTTACAATGAGCAGTTCTTC.

The chain links TRBV5-8 to TRBJ2-7, with D maybe TRBD1 (5 bases). V was clipped by 5 bases and J by 4 bases, with 7 bases between them. The CDR3 is made up of 11 amino acids. Germline V gives CDR1 SGHTS, CDR2 YDEGEE. The CDR3 loop reads CASRAGYEQYF. The DNA for the CDR3 is TGTGCCAGCAGAGCAGGGTACGAGCAGTACTTC.

This chain uses TRBV2 with TRBJ1-2; D might be TRBD1 (5 bases). With 6 bases removed from V and 2 bases from J, the gap between germline ends came to 13 bases. The germline V gene encodes CDR1 SNHLY and CDR2 FYNNEI. The CDR3 runs to 14 residues. DNA of the CDR3: TGTGCCAGCAGCCCGGGGGGTTGGAACTATGGCTACACCTTC. Protein sequence: CASSPGGWNYGYTF.

The chain carries TRBV29-1 and TRBJ2-7; 9 bases match TRBD1. With V trimmed by 4 bases and J by 2 bases, 3 bases remained unmatched. The germline gives CDR1 SQVTM, CDR2 ANQGSEA. This CDR3 has 13 amino acids. The CDR3 reads CSVAWTGAYEQYF. DNA for the CDR3: TGCAGCGTTGCGTGGACAGGGGCCTACGAGCAGTACTTC.

This clone occurred once. This sequence joins TRBV24-1 and TRBJ1-5; 7 nucleotides align to TRBD1. Germline CDR1 KGHDR, CDR2 SFDVKD. This CDR3 is built from 14 residues. V shed 3 bases, J shed 4 bases, and the junction held 2 bases outside the gene matches. The DNA of the CDR3 is TGTGCCACCAGTGATCCAGGGGGGAATCAGCCCCAGCATTTT. It is translated as CATSDPGGNQPQHF.